The TCR beta chain under discussion was sequenced for a study of blood T cells in healthy people across ages. Study information: Template switching picked up about one barcoded beta molecule for each two T cells. General study results and limits: Observed TCR beta diversity per million T cells went down as age went up. This fall followed a roughly linear course with age.

A second PCR of roughly 7 to 11 cycles used a sample-barcoded 5' primer and a J-beta primer mix. TCRdb analysed the 5' RACE reads with MiXCR anew, one entry per CDR3 protein. This sample has fewer than 900,000 distinct CDR3 sequences, with under 40% found just once. This clonotype was picked up a small number of times. As yet, its antigen is unknown. Germline V lookup: CDR1 DFQATT, CDR2 SNEGSKA (reference sequence). V lost 6 bases, J lost 4 bases, and 22 bases lay in between. This CDR3 comprises 16 residues. Material: blood. V is TRBV20-1 and J is TRBJ1-5, with a possible D match to TRBD1 (6 bases). This sequence was found in a man aged 18-30 years in good health. As DNA, the CDR3 is TGCAGTGCCCCCCCAGGTGGGACAAACCCTAATCAGCCCCAGCATTTT. This encodes CSAPPGGTNPNQPQHF.